The 9 T cell receptor beta chains in this list originate from one sample, sequenced in a study of TIL therapy for anti-PD-1-resistant metastatic lung cancer. The immunoSEQ assay was v3. TCRdb keeps only in-frame clones here, not all; method: immunoSEQ multiplex PCR. This sample has roughly 92,000 clones, with less than 70% found just once. Stated time point: pre-treatment sample, taken before nivolumab and TIL therapy. Most excised metastases sampled were pleural nodules or supraclavicular lymph nodes. Sequencing used tumor tissue, obtained at baseline. The source of these receptors is a person between 30 and 79 years old with non-small cell lung cancer.

V and J are TRBV6-2 or TRBV6-3 and TRBJ2-1; the D is unclear. V was cut by 2 bases and J by 0 bases, with 2 bases left in between. CDR1 is MNHEY, CDR2 SVGEGT, per germline. CDR3 length: 13 amino acids. The CDR3 is CASSYLSYNEQFF. In DNA, the CDR3 is TGTGCCAGCAGTTACCTCTCCTACAATGAGCAGTTCTTC.

The chain has TRBV30 and TRBJ1-6; a weak D match, TRBD1 (5 bases). The CDR3 spans 19 residues. V was cut by 3 bases and J by 7 bases, with 28 bases left in between. Germline CDR1 is GTSNPN and CDR2 is SVGIG (reference sequence). The CDR3 DNA follows: TGTGCCTGGAGGTCTCTCGGGGGTTGGCCGGACCGGACCAATTCACCCCTCCACTTT. As protein: CAWRSLGGWPDRTNSPLHF.

This clone was counted between two and nine times. The chain is built from TRBV6-4 and TRBJ2-2; 9 nucleotides agree with TRBD2. Germline V CDR1 and CDR2: MRHNA, SNTAGT. The V gene end was trimmed by 0 bases and the J gene end by 8 bases; junction bases not matched to a gene: 19. The CDR3 consists of 20 residues. The CDR3 loop is CASSDSKGQSIAGDPGELFF. The CDR3 DNA follows: TGTGCCAGCAGTGACTCTAAAGGGCAATCTATAGCGGGGGACCCTGGGGAGCTGTTTTTT.

The chain combines TRBV27 with TRBJ2-1, with D unresolved. Trimming took off 1 base at V and 7 bases at J, with 8 bases between the two ends. This CDR3 has 13 amino acids. The germline V gene has CDR1 MNHEY and CDR2 SMNVEV (reference sequence). In nucleotides, the CDR3 is TGTGCCAGCAGTTTATATCCCCGGAATGAGCAGTTCTTC. Protein sequence: CASSLYPRNEQFF.

The gene calls are TRBV12-3 or TRBV12-4 and TRBJ2-7, with TRBD2 matching 7 bases. This CDR3 comprises 13 residues. V gave up 3 bases and J gave up 7 bases; unmatched junction bases: 6. The CDR3 reads CASSFDSAGEQYF. DNA of the CDR3: TGTGCCAGCAGTTTCGACTCAGCGGGAGAGCAGTACTTC.

The V gene is TRBV27, the J gene TRBJ2-7; D is unclear. The length of the CDR3 is 12 residues. Trimming shortened V by 6 bases and J by 4 bases, and 10 bases separated the two germline ends. CDR1 and CDR2 (germline): MNHEY, SMNVEV (reference sequence). This chain's CDR3 is CASRSNGYEQYF. The DNA for the CDR3 is TGTGCCAGCAGGTCAAACGGTTACGAGCAGTACTTC.

The rearrangement joins TRBV14 to TRBJ2-6; either TRBD1 or TRBD2 may fit D (6 bases each). The CDR3 sequence is 18 residues long. The V end was cut by 0 bases, the J end by 4 bases, with 16 bases between. The germline CDR1 and CDR2 sequences are SGHDN and FVKESK. The CDR3 here is CASSQENLGGSGANVLTF. The DNA of the CDR3 is TGTGCCAGCAGCCAAGAGAATTTAGGGGGGTCAGGGGCCAACGTCCTGACTTTC.

V is TRBV7-9 and J is TRBJ1-5, with 7 positions matching TRBD1. Germline loops: CDR1 SEHNR, CDR2 FQNEAQ (reference sequence). CDR3 length equals 16 residues. Trimming cost V 5 bases and J 6 bases; bases outside gene matches: 13. Here the CDR3 reads CASSGAGDRSGQPQHF. The CDR3 DNA reads as TGTGCCAGCAGCGGAGCGGGGGACAGATCTGGTCAGCCCCAGCATTTT.

The J gene is TRBJ2-2, the V gene TRBV30; 10 positions match TRBD1. V shed 3 bases and J 6 bases; nucleotides not matched to a gene: 4. Germline CDR1 GTSNPN, CDR2 SVGIG (reference sequence). This CDR3 region has 14 residues. The CDR3 reads CAWRRTGGPGELFF. CDR3 bases: TGTGCCTGGAGGAGGACAGGGGGACCCGGGGAGCTGTTTTTT.